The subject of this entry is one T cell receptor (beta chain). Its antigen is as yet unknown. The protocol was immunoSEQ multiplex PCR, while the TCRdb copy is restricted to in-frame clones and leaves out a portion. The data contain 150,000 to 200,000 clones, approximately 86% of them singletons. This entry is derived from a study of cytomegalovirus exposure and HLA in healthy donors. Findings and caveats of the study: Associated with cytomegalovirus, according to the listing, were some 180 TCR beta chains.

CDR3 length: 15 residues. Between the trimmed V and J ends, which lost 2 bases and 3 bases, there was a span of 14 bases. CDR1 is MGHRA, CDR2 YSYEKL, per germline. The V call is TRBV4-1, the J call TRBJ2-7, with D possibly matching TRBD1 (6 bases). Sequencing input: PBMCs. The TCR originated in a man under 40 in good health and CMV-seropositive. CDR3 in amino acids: CASSQPDRLSYEQYF. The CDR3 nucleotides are TGCGCCAGCAGCCAACCCGACAGGTTAAGCTACGAGCAGTACTTC.